This is a list of T cell receptor beta chains from one sample in a study of T cell responses to AZD1222 COVID-19 vaccine. The repertoire was sequenced with immunoSEQ multiplex PCR; TCRdb's copy has only in-frame clones and lacks some. The sample includes 150,000 to 200,000 clones, around 94% seen only once; the top ten take 1.5% to 2%. The sample here was peripheral blood, taken 28 days after the second AZD1222 dose. The receptors here all came from an adult who received the AZD1222 COVID-19 vaccine. The CDR3 runs from the conserved cysteine through the conserved F or W. A D gene is named only where the DNA matches it firmly. Clone size is not always given. Where it is, it says once, few, many or a class for expanded clones.

d_gene,v_gene,abundance,j_gene,CDR3aa,CDR3nt
TRBD2,TRBV7-8,.,TRBJ2-3,CASSLVAGGADTQYF,TGTGCCAGCAGCTTGGTAGCGGGGGGCGCAGATACGCAGTATTTT
.,TRBV29-1,.,TRBJ1-4,CSVEDWRQIATNEKLFF,TGCAGCGTTGAAGATTGGCGACAGATAGCAACTAATGAAAAACTGTTTTTT
.,TRBV27,.,TRBJ2-1,CASSLSQYNEQFF,TGTGCCAGCAGTTTATCACAATACAATGAGCAGTTCTTC
.,TRBV6-2/TRBV6-3,once,TRBJ1-5,CASSYLSSNQPQHF,TGTGCCAGCAGTTACCTGAGTAGCAATCAGCCCCAGCATTTT
.,TRBV27,.,TRBJ1-5,CASYRLGREGQPQHF,TGTGCCAGCTACCGCCTTGGGAGGGAGGGTCAGCCCCAGCATTTT
.,TRBV28,.,TRBJ2-5,CASSGGSRRETQYF,TGTGCCAGCAGTGGGGGGTCCCGTAGGGAGACCCAGTACTTC
.,TRBV5-1,.,TRBJ1-2,CASSFLAQGSYGYTF,TGCGCCAGCAGCTTTTTGGCGCAGGGGTCGTATGGCTACACCTTC
TRBD1,TRBV18,.,TRBJ1-2,CASSPAGQNYGYTF,TGTGCCAGCTCACCCGCGGGACAGAACTATGGCTACACCTTC
.,TRBV24-1,.,TRBJ2-3,CATSRESSTDTQYF,TGTGCCACCAGCCGGGAGTCTAGCACAGATACGCAGTATTTT
TRBD1,TRBV10-3,.,TRBJ1-6,CAISESTRQGSPLHF,TGTGCCATCAGTGAGTCGACGCGACAGGGATCACCCCTCCACTTT
TRBD1,TRBV12-3/TRBV12-4,.,TRBJ1-5,CASTQQGYQPQHF,TGTGCCAGCACCCAACAGGGGTATCAGCCCCAGCATTTT
TRBD1,TRBV19,.,TRBJ1-4,CASSTPQGAGGKLFF,TGTGCCAGTAGTACCCCACAGGGGGCCGGAGGAAAACTGTTTTTT
.,TRBV5-6,.,TRBJ2-1,CASSLDGAFLYNEQFF,TGTGCCAGCAGCTTAGACGGGGCGTTTCTCTACAATGAGCAGTTCTTC
.,TRBV2,.,TRBJ1-3,CASSVGGAEGNTIYF,TGTGCCAGCAGTGTGGGGGGGGCAGAAGGAAACACCATATATTTT
.,TRBV30,.,TRBJ1-2,CAWSVQNVGF,TGTGCCTGGAGTGTACAGAACGTGGGGTTC